This T cell receptor (beta chain) was found in a study of post-analysis software for immune sequencing data. The wider study: The disease courses covered relapsing-remitting, secondary progressive and progressive-relapsing multiple sclerosis.

cDNA libraries for TCR beta contained unique molecular identifiers. One entry per CDR3 protein, called by TCRdb with MiXCR from the PCR reads. The table has 350,000 to 450,000 distinct CDR3 sequences, around a third seen once. This clonotype was sampled from a girl between 5 and 17 years old with multiple sclerosis. The sequenced sample consisted of blood.

CDR3 residues: CASSPARGTEAFF. The CDR3 region has the DNA TGTGCCAGCAGTCCAGCGAGGGGGACTGAAGCTTTCTTT. V gene TRBV12-3 or TRBV12-4 combines with J gene TRBJ1-1; tentative D call: TRBD1 (6 bases). The CDR3 has 13 residues. Trimming stripped 5 bases from V and 5 bases from J, with 12 bases between.